Included here is one T cell receptor (beta chain) sequence, with context. Libraries were prepared by immunoSEQ multiplex PCR; TCRdb keeps only in-frame clonotypes and omits some of them. The sample carries 77,000 or so clones, under 95% recorded once. The ends lost 5 bases at V and 2 bases at J; junction bases unmatched: 6. Germline CDR1 KGHSH, CDR2 LQKENI. The length of the CDR3 is 18 residues. This specimen comes from a study of OX40 agonist ivuxolimab in advanced cancers. Overall study: A diagnosis of hepatocellular carcinoma, melanoma, renal cell or head and neck cancer was present in dose-escalation patients. Past anti-PD-1, anti-PD-L1 or anti-CTLA-4 therapy was accepted, and 35% to 45% had received some. Averaging about 60 years in age, with a range of roughly 23 to 80, the cohort was 65% to 90% male. Three individuals attained partial responses, comprising one hepatocellular carcinoma case and two cutaneous melanoma cases.

The chain is built from TRBV18 and TRBJ2-2; 15 bases are shared with TRBD2. The sequenced sample was CD4+ or CD8+ T cells sorted from blood, obtained in a trial of the OX40 agonist ivuxolimab. The receptor was isolated from an adult with an advanced solid tumor such as melanoma, head and neck, liver or kidney cancer. CDR3 sequence (DNA): TGTGCCAGCTCATTAGGACTAGCGGGAGGGCCAAACACCGGGGAGCTGTTTTTT. Residues: CASSLGLAGGPNTGELFF. The full variable domain, completed using reference TRBV18 and TRBJ2-2, is NAGVMQNPRHLVRRRGQEARLRCSPMKGHSHVYWYRQLPEEGLKFMVYLQKENIIDESGMPKERFSAEFPKEGPSILRIQQVVRGDSAAYFCASSLGLAGGPNTGELFFGEGSRLTVL.